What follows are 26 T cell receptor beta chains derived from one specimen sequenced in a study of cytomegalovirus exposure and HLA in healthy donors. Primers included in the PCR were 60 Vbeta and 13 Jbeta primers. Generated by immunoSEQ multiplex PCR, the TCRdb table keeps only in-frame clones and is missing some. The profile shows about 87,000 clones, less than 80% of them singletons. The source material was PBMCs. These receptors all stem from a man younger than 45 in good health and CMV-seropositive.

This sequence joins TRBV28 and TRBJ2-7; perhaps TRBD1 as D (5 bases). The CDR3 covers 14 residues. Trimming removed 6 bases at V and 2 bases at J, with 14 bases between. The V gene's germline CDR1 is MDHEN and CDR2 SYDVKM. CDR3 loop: CASSFRGPAYEQYF. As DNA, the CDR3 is TGTGCCAGCAGCTTTAGGGGTCCGGCCTACGAGCAGTACTTC.

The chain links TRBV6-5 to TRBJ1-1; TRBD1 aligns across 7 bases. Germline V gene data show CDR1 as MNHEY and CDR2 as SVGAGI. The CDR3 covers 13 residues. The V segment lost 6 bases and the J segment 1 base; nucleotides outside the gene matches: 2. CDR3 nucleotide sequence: TGTGCCAGCAGGGGACAGAAGAACACTGAAGCTTTCTTT. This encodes CASRGQKNTEAFF.

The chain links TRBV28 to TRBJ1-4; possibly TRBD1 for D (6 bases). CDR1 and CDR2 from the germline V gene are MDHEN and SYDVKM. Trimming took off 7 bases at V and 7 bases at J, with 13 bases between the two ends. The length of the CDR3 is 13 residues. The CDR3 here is CASKGGGFEKLFF. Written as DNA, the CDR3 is TGTGCCAGCAAGGGGGGAGGGTTTGAAAAACTGTTTTTT. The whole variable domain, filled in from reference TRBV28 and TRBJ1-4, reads DVKVTQSSRYLVKRTGEKVFLECVQDMDHENMFWYRQDPGLGLRLIYFSYDVKMKEKGDIPEGYSVSREKKERFSLILESASTNQTSMYLCASKGGGFEKLFFGSGTQLSVL.

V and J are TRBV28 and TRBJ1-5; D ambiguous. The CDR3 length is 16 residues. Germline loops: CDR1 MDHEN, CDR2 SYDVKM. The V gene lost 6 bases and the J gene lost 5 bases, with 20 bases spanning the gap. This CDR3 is CASSSPASSEYQPQHF. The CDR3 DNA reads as TGTGCCAGCAGCTCTCCGGCTTCATCGGAGTATCAGCCCCAGCATTTT.

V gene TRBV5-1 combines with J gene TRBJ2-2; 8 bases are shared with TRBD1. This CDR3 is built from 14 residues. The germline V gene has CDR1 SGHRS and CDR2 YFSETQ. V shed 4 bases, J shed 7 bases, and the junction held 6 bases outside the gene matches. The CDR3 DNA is TGCGCCAGCAGCCCATACAGGGGGAACGGGGAGCTGTTTTTT. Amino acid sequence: CASSPYRGNGELFF.

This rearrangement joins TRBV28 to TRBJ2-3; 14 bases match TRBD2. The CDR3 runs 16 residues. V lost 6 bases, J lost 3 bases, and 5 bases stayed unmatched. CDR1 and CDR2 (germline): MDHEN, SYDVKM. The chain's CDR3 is CASSQTSGRVTDTQYF. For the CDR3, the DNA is TGTGCCAGCAGCCAGACTAGCGGGAGGGTGACAGATACGCAGTATTTT.

The CDR3 sequence: CASSASTGEETQYF. The CDR3 DNA reads as TGTGCCAGCAGCGCCTCGACAGGGGAGGAGACCCAGTACTTC. The chain is built from TRBV9 and TRBJ2-5; 8 positions match TRBD1. The CDR3 contains 14 residues. The junction had 6 bases not matched to a gene; V was cut back by 3 bases and J by 5 bases. The germline CDR1 and CDR2 sequences are SGDLS and YYNGEE.

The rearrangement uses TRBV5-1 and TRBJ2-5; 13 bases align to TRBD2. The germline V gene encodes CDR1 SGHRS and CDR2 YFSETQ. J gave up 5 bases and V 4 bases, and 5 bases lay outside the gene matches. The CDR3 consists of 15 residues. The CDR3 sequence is CASSITSGREETQYF. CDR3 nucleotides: TGCGCCAGCAGCATCACTAGCGGGAGGGAGGAGACCCAGTACTTC.

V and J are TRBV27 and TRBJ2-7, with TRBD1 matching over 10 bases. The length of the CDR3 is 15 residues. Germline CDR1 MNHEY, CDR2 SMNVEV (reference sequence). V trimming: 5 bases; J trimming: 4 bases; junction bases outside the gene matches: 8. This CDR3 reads CASSTTGGLVYEQYF. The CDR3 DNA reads TGTGCCAGCAGTACGACAGGGGGCTTGGTTTACGAGCAGTACTTC.

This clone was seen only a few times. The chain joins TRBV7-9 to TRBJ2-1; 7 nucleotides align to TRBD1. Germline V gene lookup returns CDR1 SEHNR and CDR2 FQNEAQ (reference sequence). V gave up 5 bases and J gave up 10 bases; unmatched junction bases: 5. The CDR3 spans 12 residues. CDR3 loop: CASSPRGYEQFF. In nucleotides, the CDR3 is TGTGCCAGCAGCCCCAGGGGGTACGAGCAGTTCTTC.

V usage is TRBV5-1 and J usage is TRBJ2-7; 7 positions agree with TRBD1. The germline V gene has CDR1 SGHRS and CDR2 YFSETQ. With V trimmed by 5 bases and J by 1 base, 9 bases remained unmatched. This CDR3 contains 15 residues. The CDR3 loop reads CASRLTGASSYEQYF. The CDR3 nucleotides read TGCGCCAGCAGGTTAACAGGGGCGAGTTCCTACGAGCAGTACTTC. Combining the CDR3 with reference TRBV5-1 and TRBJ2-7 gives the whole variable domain KAGVTQTPRYLIKTRGQQVTLSCSPISGHRSVSWYQQTPGQGLQFLFEYFSETQRNKGNFPGRFSGRQFSNSRSEMNVSTLELGDSALYLCASRLTGASSYEQYFGPGTRLTVT.

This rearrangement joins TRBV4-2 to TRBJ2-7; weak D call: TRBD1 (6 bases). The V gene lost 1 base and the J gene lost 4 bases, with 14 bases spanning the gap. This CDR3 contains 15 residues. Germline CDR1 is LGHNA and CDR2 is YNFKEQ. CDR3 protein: CASSQGRGGGYEQYF. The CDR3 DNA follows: TGTGCCAGCAGCCAAGGGAGAGGGGGTGGGTACGAGCAGTACTTC.

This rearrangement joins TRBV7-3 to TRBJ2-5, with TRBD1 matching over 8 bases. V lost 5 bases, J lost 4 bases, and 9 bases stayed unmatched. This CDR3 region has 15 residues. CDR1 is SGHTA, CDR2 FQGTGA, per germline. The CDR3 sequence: CASSPIPGTGETQYF. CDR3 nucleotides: TGTGCCAGCAGCCCAATTCCCGGGACAGGAGAGACCCAGTACTTC.

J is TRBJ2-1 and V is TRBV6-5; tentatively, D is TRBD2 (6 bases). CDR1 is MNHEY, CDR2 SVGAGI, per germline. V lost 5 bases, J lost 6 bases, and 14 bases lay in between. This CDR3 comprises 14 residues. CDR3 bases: TGTGCCAGCAGTCCCCTCGGAGGGTTCAATGAGCAGTTCTTC. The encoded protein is CASSPLGGFNEQFF.

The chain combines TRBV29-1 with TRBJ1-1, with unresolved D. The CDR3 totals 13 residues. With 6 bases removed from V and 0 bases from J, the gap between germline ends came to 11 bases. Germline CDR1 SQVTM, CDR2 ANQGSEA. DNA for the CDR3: TGCAGCGTGAAGAAGAACATGAACACTGAAGCTTTCTTT. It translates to CSVKKNMNTEAFF. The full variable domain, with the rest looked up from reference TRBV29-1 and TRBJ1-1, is SAVISQKPSRDICQRGTSLTIQCQVDSQVTMMFWYRQQPGQSLTLIATANQGSEATYESGFVIDKFPISRPNLTFSTLTVSNMSPEDSSIYLCSVKKNMNTEAFFGQGTRLTVV.

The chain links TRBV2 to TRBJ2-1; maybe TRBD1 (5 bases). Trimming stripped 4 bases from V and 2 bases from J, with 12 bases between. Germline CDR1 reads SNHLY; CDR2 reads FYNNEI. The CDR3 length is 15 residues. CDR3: CASSVGRVPYNEQFF. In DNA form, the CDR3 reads TGTGCCAGCAGTGTTGGCAGGGTTCCCTACAATGAGCAGTTCTTC.

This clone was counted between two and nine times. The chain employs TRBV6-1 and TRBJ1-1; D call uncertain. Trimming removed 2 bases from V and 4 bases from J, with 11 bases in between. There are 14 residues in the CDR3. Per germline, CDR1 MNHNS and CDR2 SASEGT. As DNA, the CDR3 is TGTGCCAGCAGTGAACACCACCGCGGCACTGAAGCTTTCTTT. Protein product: CASSEHHRGTEAFF.

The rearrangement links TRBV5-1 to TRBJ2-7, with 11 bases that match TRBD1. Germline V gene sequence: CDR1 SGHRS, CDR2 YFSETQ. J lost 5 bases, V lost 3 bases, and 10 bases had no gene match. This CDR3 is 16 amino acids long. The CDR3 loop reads CASSSMPGQGVHEQYF. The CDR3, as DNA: TGCGCCAGCAGCTCGATGCCGGGACAGGGGGTACACGAGCAGTACTTC.

In DNA form, the CDR3 reads TGTGCCAGCAGCCAAATTGGGACTGCCAAGGACGAGCAGTACTTC. Protein: CASSQIGTAKDEQYF. The gene calls are TRBV14 and TRBJ2-7; a weak D match, TRBD2 (6 bases). Germline CDR1 and CDR2: SGHDN and FVKESK. V lost 2 bases and J 5 bases, leaving 16 bases between the germline ends. This CDR3 spans 15 amino acids.

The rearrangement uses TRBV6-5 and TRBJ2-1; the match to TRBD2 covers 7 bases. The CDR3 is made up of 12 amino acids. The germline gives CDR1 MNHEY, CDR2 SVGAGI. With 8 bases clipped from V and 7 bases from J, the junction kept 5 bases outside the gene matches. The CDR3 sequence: CASRQAGNEQFF. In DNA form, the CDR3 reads TGTGCCAGCCGCCAAGCGGGGAATGAGCAGTTCTTC.

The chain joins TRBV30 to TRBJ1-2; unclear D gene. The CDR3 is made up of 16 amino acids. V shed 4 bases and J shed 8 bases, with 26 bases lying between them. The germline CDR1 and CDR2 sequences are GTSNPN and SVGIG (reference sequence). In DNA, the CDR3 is TGTGCCTGGATTCCAAACCCCTCCGAGACCGGCAGGGGCTACACCTTC. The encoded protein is CAWIPNPSETGRGYTF.

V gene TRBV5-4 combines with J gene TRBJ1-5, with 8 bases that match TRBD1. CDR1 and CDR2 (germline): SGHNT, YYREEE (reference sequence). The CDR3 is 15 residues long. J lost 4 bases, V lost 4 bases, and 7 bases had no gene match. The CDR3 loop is CASSLTGDGNQPQHF. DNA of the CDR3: TGTGCCAGCAGCCTGACAGGGGACGGTAATCAGCCCCAGCATTTT.

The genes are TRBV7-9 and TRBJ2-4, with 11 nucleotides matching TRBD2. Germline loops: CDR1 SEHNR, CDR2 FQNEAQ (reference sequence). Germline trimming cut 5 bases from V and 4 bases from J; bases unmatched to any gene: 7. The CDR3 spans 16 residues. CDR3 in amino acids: CASSLTSGSWKNIQYF. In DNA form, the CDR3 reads TGTGCCAGCAGCCTAACTAGCGGGAGCTGGAAAAACATTCAGTACTTC. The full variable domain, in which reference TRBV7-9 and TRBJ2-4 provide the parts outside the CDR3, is DTGVSQNPRHKITKRGQNVTFRCDPISEHNRLYWYRQTLGQGPEFLTYFQNEAQLEKSRLLSDRFSAERPKGSFSTLEIQRTEQGDSAMYLCASSLTSGSWKNIQYFGAGTRLSVL.

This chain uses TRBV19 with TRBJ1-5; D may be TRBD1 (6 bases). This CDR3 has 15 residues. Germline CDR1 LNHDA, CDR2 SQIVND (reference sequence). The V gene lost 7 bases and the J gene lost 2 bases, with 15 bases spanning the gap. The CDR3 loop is CASTQDREGNQPQHF. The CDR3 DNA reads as TGTGCCAGTACCCAGGACAGAGAGGGCAATCAGCCCCAGCATTTT.

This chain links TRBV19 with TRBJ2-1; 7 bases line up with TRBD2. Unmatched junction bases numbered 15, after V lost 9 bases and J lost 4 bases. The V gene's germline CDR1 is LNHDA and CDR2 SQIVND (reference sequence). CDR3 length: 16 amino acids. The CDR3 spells CASRGEGRGFYNEQFF. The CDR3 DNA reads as TGTGCCAGCCGCGGGGAGGGGCGGGGGTTTTACAATGAGCAGTTCTTC.

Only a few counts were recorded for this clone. Written as DNA, the CDR3 is TGCGCCAGCAGCTTGGGGCAGGGGGGAGCTTCACCCCTCCACTTT. This encodes CASSLGQGGASPLHF. This sequence joins TRBV5-1 and TRBJ1-6; the match to TRBD1 covers 7 bases. The CDR3 length is 15 residues. Trimming cost V 0 bases and J 9 bases; bases outside gene matches: 6. Germline CDR1 and CDR2: SGHRS and YFSETQ. Together with reference TRBV5-1 and TRBJ1-6, the CDR3 gives the full variable domain: KAGVTQTPRYLIKTRGQQVTLSCSPISGHRSVSWYQQTPGQGLQFLFEYFSETQRNKGNFPGRFSGRQFSNSRSEMNVSTLELGDSALYLCASSLGQGGASPLHFGNGTRLTVT.